The clone carrying this T cell receptor beta chain was seen at least ten times. Its antigen is not identified. These data belong to a study of T-cell memory formation after mild COVID-19. Broader study findings: Specificity for SARS-CoV-2 was not confirmed among the second-wave clones peaking on day 37.

One entry per CDR3 protein, called by TCRdb with MiXCR from the 5' RACE reads. The table lists approximately 580,000 distinct CDR3 sequences, about 20% of them singletons. The material sequenced was PBMCs or a T cell subset sorted from them (not recorded which). The clonotype comes from an adult woman who had mild COVID-19 (a few samples of this study predate the infection). Cell type and time point are not known.

The CDR3 DNA reads as TGCAGCGCATCACTGTACCAAGAGACCCAGTACTTC. Its protein product is CSASLYQETQYF. The chain joins TRBV29-1 to TRBJ2-5; no definite D call. The germline V and J ends were trimmed by 7 bases and 0 bases, with 9 bases remaining between them. Germline CDR1 SQVTM, CDR2 ANQGSEA. The CDR3 length is 12 residues. Based on the CDR3 plus reference TRBV29-1 and TRBJ2-5, the full variable domain is SAVISQKPSRDICQRGTSLTIQCQVDSQVTMMFWYRQQPGQSLTLIATANQGSEATYESGFVIDKFPISRPNLTFSTLTVSNMSPEDSSIYLCSASLYQETQYFGPGTRLLVL.